The sequence of this T cell receptor (beta chain) was determined in a study of vaccination effects on CD4 cells after COVID-19. Study overall: Post-vaccine sampling occurred a median 72 days after the second dose.

Here immunoSEQ multiplex PCR was the method, and the copy in TCRdb shows in-frame clones only, minus some. Among roughly 68,000 clones, 74% were seen once, and the ten largest hold roughly 1.6%. This clone appeared a few times. The antigen is undetermined. Trimming removed 3 bases from V and 0 bases from J, with 9 bases in between. This CDR3 region has 15 residues. CDR1 LNHNV and CDR2 YYDKDF come from the germline V gene (reference sequence). ViraFEST expansion of antigen-specific CD4+ T cells with viral peptide pools preceded sequencing. After around ten days in culture, the CD4+ T cells were isolated. Two doses of BNT162b2 or mRNA-1273 vaccine were administered to participants. A half-volume exchange with IL-2 medium occurred on days 3 and 7.

The source material was CD4+ T cells from PBMCs cultured with HCoV-229E spike peptides, sampled after COVID-19 vaccination. The rearrangement joins TRBV15 to TRBJ2-1, with D possibly TRBD1 on 6 matching bases. This TCR came from a human donor who received a COVID-19 vaccine. This chain's CDR3 is CATSSVQGSYNEQFF. CDR3 bases: TGTGCCACCAGCAGTGTACAGGGCTCCTACAATGAGCAGTTCTTC.